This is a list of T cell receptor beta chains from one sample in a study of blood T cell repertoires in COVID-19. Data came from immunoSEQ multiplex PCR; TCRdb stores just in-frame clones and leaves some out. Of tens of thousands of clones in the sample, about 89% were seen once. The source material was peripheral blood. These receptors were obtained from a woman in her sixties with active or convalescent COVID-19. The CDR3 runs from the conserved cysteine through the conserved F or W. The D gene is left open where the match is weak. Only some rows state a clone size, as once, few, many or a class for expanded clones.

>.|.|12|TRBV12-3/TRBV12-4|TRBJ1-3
CASSNRRDTIYF
TGTGCCAGCAGCAACCGTCGGGACACCATATATTTT
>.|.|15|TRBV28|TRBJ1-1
CASSNRQVGDTEAFF
TGTGCCAGCAGTAACAGACAGGTCGGCGACACTGAAGCTTTCTTT
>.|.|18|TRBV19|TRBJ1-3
CASRRLSGTPVSGNTIYF
TGTGCCAGTAGAAGATTGTCCGGGACACCAGTCTCTGGAAACACCATATATTTT
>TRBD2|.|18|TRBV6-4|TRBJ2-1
CASSAGIAGSLGNNEQFF
TGTGCCAGCAGTGCCGGAATAGCGGGCTCTTTGGGCAACAATGAGCAGTTCTTC
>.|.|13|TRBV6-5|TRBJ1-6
CASRLTLNSPLHF
TGTGCCAGCAGGTTGACACTCAATTCACCCCTCCACTTT
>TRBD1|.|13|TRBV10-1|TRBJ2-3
CASNPGGEYTQYF
TGCGCCAGCAATCCAGGGGGTGAATATACGCAGTATTTT
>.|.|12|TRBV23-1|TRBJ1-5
CASSRTDQPQHF
TGCGCCAGCAGCCGGACAGATCAGCCCCAGCATTTT
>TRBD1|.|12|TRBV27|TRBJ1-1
CASSLWTGEAFF
TGTGCCAGCAGTTTATGGACAGGGGAAGCTTTCTTT
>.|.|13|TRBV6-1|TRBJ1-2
CASSEARGSGYTF
TGTGCCAGCAGTGAAGCACGGGGGAGTGGCTACACCTTC
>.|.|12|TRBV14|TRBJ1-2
CASSQDRYSYTF
TGTGCCAGCAGCCAAGATAGATATAGCTACACCTTC
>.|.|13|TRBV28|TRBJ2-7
CASSTSWLYEQYF
TGTGCCAGCAGTACCTCCTGGCTGTACGAGCAGTACTTC
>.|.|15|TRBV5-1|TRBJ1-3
CASSLVGSGGNTIYF
TGCGCCAGCAGCTTGGTGGGCAGCGGAGGAAACACCATATATTTT
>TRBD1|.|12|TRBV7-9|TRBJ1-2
CASSLTGSGYTF
TGTGCCAGCAGCCTGACAGGGAGTGGCTACACCTTC
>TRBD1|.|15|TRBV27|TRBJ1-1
CASGRDRAMNTEAFF
TGTGCCAGCGGAAGGGACAGGGCGATGAACACTGAAGCTTTCTTT
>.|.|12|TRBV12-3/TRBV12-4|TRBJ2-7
CASSLTNWEQYF
TGTGCCAGCAGTTTAACCAACTGGGAGCAGTACTTC
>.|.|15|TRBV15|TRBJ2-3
CATRLIGQITDTQYF
TGTGCCACCAGACTAATAGGACAAATCACAGATACGCAGTATTTT
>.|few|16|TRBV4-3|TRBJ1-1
CASSQDRGVVDTEAFF
TGCGCCAGCAGCCAAGATCGGGGGGTGGTCGACACTGAAGCTTTCTTT
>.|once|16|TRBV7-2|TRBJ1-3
CASSLGRGTTGNTIYF
TGTGCCAGCAGCTTAGGACGGGGTACCACTGGAAACACCATATATTTT
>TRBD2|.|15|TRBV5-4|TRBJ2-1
CASSLSQREGREQFF
TGTGCCAGCAGCTTGTCCCAGCGGGAGGGGAGAGAGCAGTTCTTC
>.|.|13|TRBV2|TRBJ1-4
CASKGGPKEKLFF
TGTGCCAGCAAGGGGGGGCCCAAAGAAAAACTGTTTTTT
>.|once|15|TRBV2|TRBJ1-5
CASSSMGQGNQPQHF
TGTGCCAGCAGTTCGATGGGCCAGGGCAATCAGCCCCAGCATTTT
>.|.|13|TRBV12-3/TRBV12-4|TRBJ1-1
CASSFPPRTEAFF
TGTGCCAGCAGTTTCCCTCCCCGGACTGAAGCTTTCTTT
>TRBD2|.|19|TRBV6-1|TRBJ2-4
CASSVLAGASMGAKNIQYF
TGTGCCAGCAGTGTACTAGCGGGAGCGTCAATGGGGGCCAAAAACATTCAGTACTTC
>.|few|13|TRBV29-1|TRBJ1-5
CSALTQGHQPQHF
TGCAGCGCACTCACACAGGGTCATCAGCCCCAGCATTTT
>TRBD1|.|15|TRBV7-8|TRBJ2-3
CASSLMKGAADTQYF
TGTGCCAGCAGCTTAATGAAGGGGGCGGCAGATACGCAGTATTTT
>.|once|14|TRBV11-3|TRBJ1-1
CATRRGGASTEAFF
TGTGCCACCCGGAGAGGGGGGGCGAGCACTGAAGCTTTCTTT
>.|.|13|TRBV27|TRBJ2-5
CASSFGSLKTQYF
TGTGCCAGCAGTTTTGGGAGTCTAAAGACCCAGTACTTC
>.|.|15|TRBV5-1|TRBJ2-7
CASSLQTGPAYEQYF
TGCGCCAGCAGCTTACAAACAGGGCCGGCCTACGAGCAGTACTTC
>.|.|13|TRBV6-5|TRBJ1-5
CASSYLRGQPQHF
TGTGCCAGCAGTTACCTTCGAGGTCAGCCCCAGCATTTT
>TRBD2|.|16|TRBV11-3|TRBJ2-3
CASSPPGGGGTDTQYF
TGTGCCAGCAGCCCCCCAGGCGGGGGAGGCACAGATACGCAGTATTTT
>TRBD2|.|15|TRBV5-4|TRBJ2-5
CASSPGTTNQETQYF
TGTGCCAGCAGCCCCGGGACTACAAACCAAGAGACCCAGTACTTC
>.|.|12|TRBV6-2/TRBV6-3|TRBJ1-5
CASSYGVTAQHF
TGTGCCAGCAGTTACGGCGTGACTGCCCAGCATTTT
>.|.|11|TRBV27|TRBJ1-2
CASSLSDSYTF
TGTGCCAGCAGTCTCAGTGATAGCTACACCTTC
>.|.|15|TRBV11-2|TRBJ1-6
CASSSYSSYNSPLHF
TGTGCCAGCAGCTCTTACTCCTCCTATAATTCACCCCTCCACTTT
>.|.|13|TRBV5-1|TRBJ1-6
CASSLFADSPLHF
TGCGCCAGCAGCTTATTTGCAGATTCACCCCTCCACTTT
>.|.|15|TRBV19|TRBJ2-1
CASSMNPAAYNEQFF
TGTGCCAGTAGTATGAATCCCGCCGCGTACAATGAGCAGTTCTTC
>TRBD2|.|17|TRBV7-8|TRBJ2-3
CASSLNREGQGTDTQYF
TGTGCCAGCAGCTTAAATCGGGAGGGCCAAGGGACAGATACGCAGTATTTT
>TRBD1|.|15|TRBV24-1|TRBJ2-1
CATTKSGQGYNEQFF
TGTGCCACCACCAAATCGGGACAGGGCTACAATGAGCAGTTCTTC
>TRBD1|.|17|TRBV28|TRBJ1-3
CVTRSLGDRNPRNTIYF
TGTGTCACAAGATCCCTCGGGGACAGAAATCCGCGAAACACCATATATTTT
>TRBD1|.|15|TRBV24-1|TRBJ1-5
CATSSPGQVNQPQHF
TGTGCCACCAGCTCGCCGGGACAGGTCAATCAGCCCCAGCATTTT